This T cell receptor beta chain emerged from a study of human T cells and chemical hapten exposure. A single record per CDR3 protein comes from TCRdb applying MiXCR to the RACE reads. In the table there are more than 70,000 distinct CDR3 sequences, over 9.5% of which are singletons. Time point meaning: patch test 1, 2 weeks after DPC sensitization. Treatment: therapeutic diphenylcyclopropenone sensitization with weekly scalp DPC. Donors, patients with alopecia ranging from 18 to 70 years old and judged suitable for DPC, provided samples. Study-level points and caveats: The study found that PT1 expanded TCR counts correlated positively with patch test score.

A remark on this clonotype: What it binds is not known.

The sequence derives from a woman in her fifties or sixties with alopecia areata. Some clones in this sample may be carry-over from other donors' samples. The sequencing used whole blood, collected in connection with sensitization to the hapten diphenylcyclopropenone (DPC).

CDR3: CASQGVETEAFF. CDR3 coding DNA: TGCGCCAGCCAGGGGGTTGAGACTGAAGCTTTCTTT. The chain links TRBV10-2 to TRBJ1-1; the match to TRBD1 covers 7 bases. The V and J ends lost 8 bases and 5 bases, in that order; junction bases with no gene match: 5. Germline CDR1 reads WSHSY; CDR2 reads SAAADI. This CDR3 region has 12 residues.